The rows below give T cell receptor beta chains drawn from one sample of a study of T cell responses to AZD1222 COVID-19 vaccine. The protocol was immunoSEQ multiplex PCR, while the TCRdb copy is restricted to in-frame clones and leaves out a portion. The data hold about 190,000 clones, with 80% to 90% observed a single time. This sample comprised peripheral blood, obtained on day 0 of AZD1222 vaccination. The receptors here all came from an adult in good health. The CDR3 runs from the conserved cysteine through the conserved F or W. A D gene is named only where the DNA matches it firmly.

V gene	J gene	D gene	CDR3 protein
TRBV29-1	TRBJ1-1	TRBD1	CSVEDRSGGEYTEAFF
TRBV6-5	TRBJ1-4	NA	CASSPRVVRGEKLFF
TRBV5-6	TRBJ1-3	NA	CASSPGSLGNTIYF
TRBV12-2	TRBJ2-1	NA	CASRLETSGATYNEQFF
TRBV12-3/TRBV12-4	TRBJ1-1	NA	CASSLNGFTEAFF
TRBV9	TRBJ1-1	NA	CASSVGQRTEAFF
TRBV10-3	TRBJ1-2	TRBD1	CAISDHAQGGQGYTF
TRBV7-9	TRBJ1-1	NA	CASSLSLRNTEAFF
TRBV2	TRBJ1-2	NA	CASAEYGYTF
TRBV19	TRBJ2-3	NA	CASSIKFRVSTDTQYF
TRBV18	TRBJ1-5	TRBD1	CASSPLGTGGQPQHF
TRBV20-1	TRBJ1-1	NA	CSATVGGLAFF
TRBV7-6	TRBJ1-3	NA	CASSFIRVPAGNTIYF
TRBV5-8	TRBJ2-2	NA	CASRPWSGELFF
TRBV12-3/TRBV12-4	TRBJ1-1	NA	CASSLAGEYRAFF
TRBV10-3	TRBJ1-3	TRBD1	CAISGIRGHGNTIYF
TRBV18	TRBJ2-7	TRBD1	CASSPKTGTGYEQYF
TRBV7-9	TRBJ1-5	NA	CASSLVDQPQHF
TRBV7-3	TRBJ2-3	NA	CASSLFMGDNTQYF
TRBV5-6	TRBJ2-7	TRBD2	CASSGRGGPSYEQYF
TRBV9	TRBJ2-5	TRBD2	CASSVWGGVQETQYF
TRBV9	TRBJ2-3	NA	CASSAADTQYF
TRBV6-5	TRBJ2-7	TRBD1	CASRRQGSYEQYF
TRBV6-5	TRBJ2-7	NA	CASSYAQGRSSYEQYF
TRBV9	TRBJ2-7	TRBD2	CASSPRTSGLVEQYF
TRBV9	TRBJ2-7	TRBD2	CASSVGSSGGSYEQYF
TRBV6-5	TRBJ2-2	NA	CASSWRNTGELFF
TRBV14	TRBJ2-3	TRBD2	CASSELSGGLTDTQYF
TRBV30	TRBJ1-2	NA	CAWSDIFGGANGYTF
TRBV2	TRBJ2-5	NA	CASRRGLQETQYF
TRBV3-1/TRBV3-2	TRBJ1-2	NA	CASSQEGTGSGYTF
TRBV5-1	TRBJ2-7	NA	CASSLGQGGGLHEQYF
TRBV27	TRBJ2-1	TRBD2	CASSPGGAAYNEQFF
TRBV4-2	TRBJ1-3	NA	CASSQDLRQSGNTIYF
TRBV27	TRBJ1-2	NA	CASSLVSGFGLNYGYTF
TRBV7-3	TRBJ1-5	TRBD1	CASSTGVNQPQHF
TRBV5-1	TRBJ2-7	NA	CASTELDRTYEQYF
TRBV4-3	TRBJ1-6	TRBD1	CASSRESTGANSPLHF
TRBV19	TRBJ1-5	NA	CASSIRDSNQPQHF
TRBV27	TRBJ2-5	NA	CASSFRKPQETQYF
TRBV4-1	TRBJ1-4	NA	CASSQEGSLRPDEKLFF
TRBV5-6	TRBJ1-1	TRBD1	CASSATGGGTEAFF
TRBV3-1/TRBV3-2	TRBJ2-1	TRBD2	CASSEGLADYNEQFF